A single sample is the source of the 2 T cell receptor beta chains below, sequenced in a study of cytomegalovirus exposure and HLA in healthy donors. In the PCR, 60 Vbeta and 13 Jbeta primers were used. TCRdb keeps only in-frame clones here, not all; method: immunoSEQ multiplex PCR. The sample lists approximately 170,000 clones; around 81% were seen once. Sequencing was performed on PBMCs. The receptor set was obtained from a woman in her 40s in good health and CMV-seronegative.

This sequence joins TRBV11-2 and TRBJ2-3; a possible D gene is TRBD2 (6 bases). The CDR3 is made up of 14 amino acids. Trimming pared 3 bases from V and 4 bases from J, leaving 11 bases between. Germline loops: CDR1 SGHAT, CDR2 FQNNGV. The CDR3 bases are TGTGCCAGCAGCTTGGGGGACTTTGCAGATACGCAGTATTTT. This encodes CASSLGDFADTQYF.

The V and J genes are TRBV6-6 and TRBJ2-1; 12 positions agree with TRBD2. Germline CDR1 and CDR2: MNHNY and SVGAGI (reference sequence). This CDR3 has 16 residues. The ends lost 5 bases at V and 3 bases at J; junction bases unmatched: 5. CDR3 protein: CASSPLAGGLYNEQFF. The CDR3, as DNA: TGTGCCAGCAGTCCCCTAGCGGGAGGGCTCTACAATGAGCAGTTCTTC.